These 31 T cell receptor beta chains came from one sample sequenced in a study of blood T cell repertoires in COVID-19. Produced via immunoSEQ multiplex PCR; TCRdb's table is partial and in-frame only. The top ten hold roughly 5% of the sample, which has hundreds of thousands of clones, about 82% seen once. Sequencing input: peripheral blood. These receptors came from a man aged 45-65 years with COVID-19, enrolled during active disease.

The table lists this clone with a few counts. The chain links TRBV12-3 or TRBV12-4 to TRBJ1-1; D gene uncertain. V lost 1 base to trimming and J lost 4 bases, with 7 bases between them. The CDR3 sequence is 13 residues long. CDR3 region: CASSLEPVTEAFF. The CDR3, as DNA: TGTGCCAGCAGTTTAGAGCCGGTCACTGAAGCTTTCTTT.

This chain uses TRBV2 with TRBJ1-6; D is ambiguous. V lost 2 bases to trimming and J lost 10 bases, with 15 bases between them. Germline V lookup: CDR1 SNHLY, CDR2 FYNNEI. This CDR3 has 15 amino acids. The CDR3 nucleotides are TGTGCCAGCAGTGAAAGAGAATCTGAAGAATCACCCCTCCACTTT. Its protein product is CASSERESEESPLHF. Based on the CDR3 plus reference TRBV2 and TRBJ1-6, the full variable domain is EPEVTQTPSHQVTQMGQEVILRCVPISNHLYFYWYRQILGQKVEFLVSFYNNEISEKSEIFDDQFSVERPDGSNFTLKIRSTKLEDSAMYFCASSERESEESPLHFGNGTRLTVT.

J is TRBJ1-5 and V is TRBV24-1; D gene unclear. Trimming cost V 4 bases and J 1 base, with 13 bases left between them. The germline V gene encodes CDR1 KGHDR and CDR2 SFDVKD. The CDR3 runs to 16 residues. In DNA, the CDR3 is TGTGCCACCAGTGACCAACACCCCGGGAGCAATCAGCCCCAGCATTTT. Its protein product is CATSDQHPGSNQPQHF.

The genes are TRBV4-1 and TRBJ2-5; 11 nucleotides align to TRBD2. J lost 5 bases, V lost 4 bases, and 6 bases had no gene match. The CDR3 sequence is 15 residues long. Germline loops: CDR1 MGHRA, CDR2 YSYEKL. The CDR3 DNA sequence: TGCGCCAGCAGCCGAGTAGCGGGGGGGCTTGAGACCCAGTACTTC. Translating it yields CASSRVAGGLETQYF.

The CDR3 DNA reads TGTGCCAGCAGCGCAGGGTCCACTAATGAAAAACTGTTTTTT. Protein product: CASSAGSTNEKLFF. V and J are TRBV6-5 and TRBJ1-4; weak D call: TRBD1 (5 bases). Trimming took 6 bases from V and 2 from J, leaving 10 bases between them. Germline CDR1 MNHEY, CDR2 SVGAGI. The CDR3 totals 14 residues.

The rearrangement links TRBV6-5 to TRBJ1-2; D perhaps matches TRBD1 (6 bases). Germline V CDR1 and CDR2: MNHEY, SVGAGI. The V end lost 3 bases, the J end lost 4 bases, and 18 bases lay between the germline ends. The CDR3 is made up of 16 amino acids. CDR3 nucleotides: TGTGCCAGCAGTTATTCATGGGCAGGGGTCGGCTATGGCTACACCTTC. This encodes CASSYSWAGVGYGYTF.

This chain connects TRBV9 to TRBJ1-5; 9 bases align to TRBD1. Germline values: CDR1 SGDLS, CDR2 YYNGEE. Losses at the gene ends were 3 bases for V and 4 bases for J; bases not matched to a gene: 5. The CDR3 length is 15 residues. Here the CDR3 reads CASSGGQGTNQPQHF. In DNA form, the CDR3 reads TGTGCCAGCAGCGGCGGACAGGGGACAAATCAGCCCCAGCATTTT.

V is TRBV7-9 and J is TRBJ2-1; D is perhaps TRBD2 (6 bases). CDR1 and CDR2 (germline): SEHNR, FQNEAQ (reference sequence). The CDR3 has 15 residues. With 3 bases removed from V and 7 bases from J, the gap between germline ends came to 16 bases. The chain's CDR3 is CASSFEFMAGNEQFF. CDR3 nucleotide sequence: TGTGCCAGCAGCTTCGAATTTATGGCGGGGAATGAGCAGTTCTTC.

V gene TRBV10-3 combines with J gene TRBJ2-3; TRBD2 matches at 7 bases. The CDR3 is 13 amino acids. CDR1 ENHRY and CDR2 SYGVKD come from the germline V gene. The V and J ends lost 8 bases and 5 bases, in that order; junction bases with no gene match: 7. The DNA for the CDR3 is TGTGCCATCTGGGGCGGGGAGGGAGATACGCAGTATTTT. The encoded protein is CAIWGGEGDTQYF.

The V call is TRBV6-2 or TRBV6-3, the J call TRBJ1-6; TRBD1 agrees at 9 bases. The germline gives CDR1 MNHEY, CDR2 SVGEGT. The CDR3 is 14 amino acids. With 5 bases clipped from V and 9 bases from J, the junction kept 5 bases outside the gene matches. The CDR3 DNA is TGTGCCAGCAGTCGACAGGGGGATGGTTCACCCCTCCACTTT. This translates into CASSRQGDGSPLHF.

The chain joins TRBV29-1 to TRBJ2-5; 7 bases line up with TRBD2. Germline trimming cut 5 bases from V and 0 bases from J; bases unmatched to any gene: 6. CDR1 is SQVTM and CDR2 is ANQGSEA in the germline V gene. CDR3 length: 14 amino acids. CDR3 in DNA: TGCAGCGTTATGGGACGGGGGGACCAAGAGACCCAGTACTTC. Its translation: CSVMGRGDQETQYF.

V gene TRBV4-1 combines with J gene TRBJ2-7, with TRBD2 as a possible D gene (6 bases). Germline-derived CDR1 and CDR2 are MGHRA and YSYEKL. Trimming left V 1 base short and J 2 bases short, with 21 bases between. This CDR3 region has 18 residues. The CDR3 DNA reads TGCGCCAGCAGCCAAGGGATTTGGTTCGGGGGTCCAACCTACGAGCAGTACTTC. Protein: CASSQGIWFGGPTYEQYF.

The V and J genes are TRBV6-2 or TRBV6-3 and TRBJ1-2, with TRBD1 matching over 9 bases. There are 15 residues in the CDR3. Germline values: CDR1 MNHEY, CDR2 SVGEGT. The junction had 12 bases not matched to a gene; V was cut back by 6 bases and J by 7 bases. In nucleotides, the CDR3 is TGTGCCAGCAGCTATAGGGGGGACAGGGCTGCTGGCTACACCTTC. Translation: CASSYRGDRAAGYTF.

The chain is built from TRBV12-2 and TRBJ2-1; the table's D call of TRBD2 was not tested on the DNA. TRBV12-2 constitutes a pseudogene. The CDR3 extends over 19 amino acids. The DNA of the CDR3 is TGTGCAAGTCGCTTAGACTCGGGCAAGCGGGGGGGCTCCTACAATGAGCAGTTCTTC. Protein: CASRLDSGKRGGSYNEQFF.

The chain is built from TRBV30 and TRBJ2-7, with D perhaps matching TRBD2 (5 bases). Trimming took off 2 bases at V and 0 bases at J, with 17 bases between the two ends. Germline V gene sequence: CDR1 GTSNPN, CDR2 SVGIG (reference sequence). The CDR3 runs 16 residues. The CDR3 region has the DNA TGTGCCTGGAGTTCATTTGGACTCTCGAGCTCCTACGAGCAGTACTTC. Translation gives CAWSSFGLSSSYEQYF.

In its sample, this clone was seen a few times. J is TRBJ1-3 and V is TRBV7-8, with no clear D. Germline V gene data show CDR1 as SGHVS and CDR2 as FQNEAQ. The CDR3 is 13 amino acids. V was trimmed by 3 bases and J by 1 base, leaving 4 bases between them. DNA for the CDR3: TGTGCCAGCAGCTTCCAGTCTGGAAACACCATATATTTT. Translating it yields CASSFQSGNTIYF.

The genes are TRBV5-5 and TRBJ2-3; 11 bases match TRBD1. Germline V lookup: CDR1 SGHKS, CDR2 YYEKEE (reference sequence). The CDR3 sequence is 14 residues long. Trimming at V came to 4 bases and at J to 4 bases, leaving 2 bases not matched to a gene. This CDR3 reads CASSKGQGADTQYF. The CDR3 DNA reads TGTGCCAGCAGCAAGGGACAGGGGGCAGATACGCAGTATTTT.

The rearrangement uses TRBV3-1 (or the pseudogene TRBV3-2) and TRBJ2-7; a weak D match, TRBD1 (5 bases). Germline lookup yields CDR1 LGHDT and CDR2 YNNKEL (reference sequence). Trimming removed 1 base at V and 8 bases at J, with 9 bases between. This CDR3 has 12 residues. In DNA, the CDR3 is TGTGCCAGCAGCCAAGTTCAGGGCCAGCAGTACTTC. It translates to CASSQVQGQQYF.

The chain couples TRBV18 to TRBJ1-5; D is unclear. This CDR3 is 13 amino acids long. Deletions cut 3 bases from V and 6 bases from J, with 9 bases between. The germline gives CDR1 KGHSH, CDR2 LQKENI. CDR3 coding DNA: TGTGCCAGCTCACCGGATGCGGCTCAGCCCCAGCATTTT. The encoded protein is CASSPDAAQPQHF.

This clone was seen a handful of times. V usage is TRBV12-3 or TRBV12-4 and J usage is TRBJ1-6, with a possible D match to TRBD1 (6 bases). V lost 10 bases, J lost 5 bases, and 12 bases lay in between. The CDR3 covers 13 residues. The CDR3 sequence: CANGDRNNSPLHF. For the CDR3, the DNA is TGTGCCAACGGAGACAGGAATAATTCACCCCTCCACTTT.

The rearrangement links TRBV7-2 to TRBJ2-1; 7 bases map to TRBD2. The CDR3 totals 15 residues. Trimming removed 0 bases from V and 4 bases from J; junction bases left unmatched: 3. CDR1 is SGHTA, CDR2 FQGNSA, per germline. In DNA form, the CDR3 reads TGTGCCAGCAGCTTAGCGGGAGCGGGGTACAATGAGCAGTTCTTC. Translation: CASSLAGAGYNEQFF. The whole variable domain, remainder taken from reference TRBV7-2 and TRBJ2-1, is GAGVSQSPSNKVTEKGKDVELRCDPISGHTALYWYRQSLGQGLEFLIYFQGNSAPDKSGLPSDRFSAERTGGSVSTLTIQRTQQEDSAVYLCASSLAGAGYNEQFFGPGTRLTVL.

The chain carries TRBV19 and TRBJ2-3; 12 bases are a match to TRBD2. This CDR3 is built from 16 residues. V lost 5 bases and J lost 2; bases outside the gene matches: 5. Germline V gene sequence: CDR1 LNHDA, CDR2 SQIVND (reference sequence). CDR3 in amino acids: CASSFGLAGNTDTQYF. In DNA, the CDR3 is TGTGCCAGTAGTTTCGGACTAGCGGGGAACACAGATACGCAGTATTTT.

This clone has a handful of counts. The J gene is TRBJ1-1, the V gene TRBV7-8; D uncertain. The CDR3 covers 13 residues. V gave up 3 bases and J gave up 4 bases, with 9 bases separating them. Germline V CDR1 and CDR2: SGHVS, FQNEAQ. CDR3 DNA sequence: TGTGCCAGCAGCTTTTCATCGGGCACTGAAGCTTTCTTT. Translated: CASSFSSGTEAFF.

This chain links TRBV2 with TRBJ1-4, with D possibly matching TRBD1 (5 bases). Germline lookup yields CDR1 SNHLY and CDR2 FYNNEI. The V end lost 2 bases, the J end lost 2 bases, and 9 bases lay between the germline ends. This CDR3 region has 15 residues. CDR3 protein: CASSEYAGTNEKLFF. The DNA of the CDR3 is TGTGCCAGCAGTGAATACGCAGGGACTAATGAAAAACTGTTTTTT.

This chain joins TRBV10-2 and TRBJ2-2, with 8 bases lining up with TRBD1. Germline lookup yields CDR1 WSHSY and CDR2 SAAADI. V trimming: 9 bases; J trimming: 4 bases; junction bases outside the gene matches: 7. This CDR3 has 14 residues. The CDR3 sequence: CASTWDRSTGELFF. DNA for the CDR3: TGCGCCAGTACCTGGGACAGGTCCACCGGGGAGCTGTTTTTT.

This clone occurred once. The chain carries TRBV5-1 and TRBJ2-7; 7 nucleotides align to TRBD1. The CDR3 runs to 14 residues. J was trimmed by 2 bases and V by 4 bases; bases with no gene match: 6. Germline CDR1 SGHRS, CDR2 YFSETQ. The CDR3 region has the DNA TGCGCCAGCAGCCTCTACGGGACAGCCTACGAGCAGTACTTC. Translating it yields CASSLYGTAYEQYF.

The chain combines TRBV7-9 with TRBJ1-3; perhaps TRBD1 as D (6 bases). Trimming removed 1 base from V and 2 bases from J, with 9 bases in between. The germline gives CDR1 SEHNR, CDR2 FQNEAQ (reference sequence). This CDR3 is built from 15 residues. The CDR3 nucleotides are TGTGCCAGCAGCTTAGTGGGGGCGCCTGGAAACACCATATATTTT. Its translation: CASSLVGAPGNTIYF.

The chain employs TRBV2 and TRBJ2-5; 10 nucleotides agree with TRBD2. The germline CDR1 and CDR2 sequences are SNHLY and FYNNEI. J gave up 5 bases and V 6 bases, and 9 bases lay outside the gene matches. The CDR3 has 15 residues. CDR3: CASRRASGGRETQYF. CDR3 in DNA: TGTGCCAGCAGGAGGGCTAGCGGGGGTCGGGAGACCCAGTACTTC.

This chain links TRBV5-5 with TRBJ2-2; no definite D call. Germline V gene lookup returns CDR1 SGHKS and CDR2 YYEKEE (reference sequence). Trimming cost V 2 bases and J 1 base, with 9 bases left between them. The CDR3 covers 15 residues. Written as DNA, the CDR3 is TGTGCCAGCAGCTTAGCACAGAGGAACACCGGGGAGCTGTTTTTT. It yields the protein CASSLAQRNTGELFF.

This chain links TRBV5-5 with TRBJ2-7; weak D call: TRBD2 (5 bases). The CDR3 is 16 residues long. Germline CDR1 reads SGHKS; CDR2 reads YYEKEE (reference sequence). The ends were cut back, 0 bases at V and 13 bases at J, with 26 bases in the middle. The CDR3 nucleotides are TGTGCCAGCAGCTTGGCGGGTACGGGCCGAATGGGGAGCAGTTACTTC. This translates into CASSLAGTGRMGSSYF.

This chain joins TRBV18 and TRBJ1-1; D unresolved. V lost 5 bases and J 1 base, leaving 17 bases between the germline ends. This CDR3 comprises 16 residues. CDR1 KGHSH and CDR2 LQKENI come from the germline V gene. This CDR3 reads CASSTGGGRGNTEAFF. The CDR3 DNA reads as TGTGCCAGCTCAACCGGCGGAGGACGGGGGAACACTGAAGCTTTCTTT.